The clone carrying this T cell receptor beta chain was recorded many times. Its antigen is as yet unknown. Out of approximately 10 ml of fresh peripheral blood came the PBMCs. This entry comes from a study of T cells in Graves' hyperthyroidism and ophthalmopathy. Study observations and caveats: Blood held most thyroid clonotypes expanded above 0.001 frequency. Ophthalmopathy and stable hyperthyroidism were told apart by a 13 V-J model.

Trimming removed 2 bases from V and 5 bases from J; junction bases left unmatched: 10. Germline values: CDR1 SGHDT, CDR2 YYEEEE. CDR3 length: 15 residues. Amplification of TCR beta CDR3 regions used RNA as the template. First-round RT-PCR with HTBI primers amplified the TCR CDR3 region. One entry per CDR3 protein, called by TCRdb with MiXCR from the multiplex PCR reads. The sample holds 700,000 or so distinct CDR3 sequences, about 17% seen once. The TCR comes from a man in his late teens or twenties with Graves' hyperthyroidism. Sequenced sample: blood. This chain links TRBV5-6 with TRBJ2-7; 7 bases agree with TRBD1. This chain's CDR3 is CASSFRQGPPHEQYF. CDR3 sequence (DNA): TGTGCCAGCAGCTTTAGACAGGGCCCTCCCCACGAGCAGTACTTC. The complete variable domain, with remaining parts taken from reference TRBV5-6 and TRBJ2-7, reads DAGVTQSPTHLIKTRGQQVTLRCSPKSGHDTVSWYQQALGQGPQFIFQYYEEEERQRGNFPDRFSGHQFPNYSSELNVNALLLGDSALYLCASSFRQGPPHEQYFGPGTRLTVT.